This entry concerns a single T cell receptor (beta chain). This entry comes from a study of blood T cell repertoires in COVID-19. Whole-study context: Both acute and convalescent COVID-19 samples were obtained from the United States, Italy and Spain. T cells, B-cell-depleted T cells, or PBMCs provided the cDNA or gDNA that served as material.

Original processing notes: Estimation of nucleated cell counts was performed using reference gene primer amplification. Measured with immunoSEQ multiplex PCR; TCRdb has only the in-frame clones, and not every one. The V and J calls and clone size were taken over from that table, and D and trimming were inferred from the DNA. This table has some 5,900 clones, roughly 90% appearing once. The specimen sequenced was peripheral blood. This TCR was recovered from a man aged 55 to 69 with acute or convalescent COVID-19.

CDR3 in amino acids: CASSIIDRAAGELFF. The CDR3 nucleotides are TGTGCCAGTAGTATAATCGACAGGGCTGCCGGGGAGCTGTTTTTT. The V gene is TRBV19, the J gene TRBJ2-2; 7 bases fit TRBD1. Germline V CDR1 and CDR2: LNHDA, SQIVND (reference sequence). The CDR3 spans 15 residues. V gave up 2 bases and J gave up 6 bases; unmatched junction bases: 6.